This T cell receptor beta chain comes out of a study of identical twins. It was template switching that added a universal primer site, and there were unique molecular identifiers on the cDNA. TCRdb independently ran MiXCR on the 5' RACE reads; one entry per CDR3 protein. The sample holds about 220,000 distinct CDR3 sequences; about 7.5% are singletons and the top ten take roughly 5.4%. General study findings and limits: Monozygotic twins shared more out-of-frame TCR alpha than recombination models predicted. Beta out-of-frame twin sharing showed a weaker excess. Twin-shared out-of-frame alpha sequences were enriched for low generation probability.

Germline CDR1 reads DFQATT; CDR2 reads SNEGSKA (reference sequence). This CDR3 comprises 14 residues. The V and J ends lost 6 bases and 6 bases, in that order; junction bases with no gene match: 11. This clonotype was recorded many times. Its target is not known. These data also formed part of another study, on yellow fever vaccine responses in identical twins.

The TCR sequence derives from a woman aged 18-29 years in good health. Input material: CD8+ T cells sorted from blood. This chain uses TRBV20-1 with TRBJ1-2; 9 nucleotides align to TRBD1. The CDR3 coding sequence is TGCAGTGCCGCCTACGTGGGACAGGGAGATGGCTACACCTTC. This sequence encodes CSAAYVGQGDGYTF.